The rows below give T cell receptor beta chains drawn from one sample of a study of T cell changes during pregnancy in multiple sclerosis. TCRdb's table, derived via immunoSEQ multiplex PCR, lists solely in-frame clones and lacks some. The sample holds 45,000 to 55,000 clones, over 80% seen once. Sequenced here: CD4+ T cells from peripheral blood mononuclear cells, sampled in the second trimester of pregnancy. The receptor set was obtained from a female donor in good health, enrolled as a control in a pregnancy study. Both conserved end residues are part of each CDR3. A D gene is named only where the DNA matches it firmly. Expanded clones are given a class, and other clones once, few, many or no size at all.

J,size,V,length,D,CDR3,DNA
TRBJ2-5,NA,TRBV7-2,15,TRBD2,CASSRLAGIQETQYF,TGTGCCAGCAGCCGACTAGCGGGGATACAAGAGACCCAGTACTTC
TRBJ1-3,once,TRBV5-1,15,NA,CASSSTGRSGNTIYF,TGCGCCAGCAGCTCCACAGGGCGCTCTGGAAACACCATATATTTT
TRBJ1-5,NA,TRBV9,14,TRBD1,CASSVTGDSQPQHF,TGTGCCAGCAGCGTGACAGGGGACAGTCAGCCCCAGCATTTT
TRBJ2-2,NA,TRBV28,16,NA,CASRYDRLAITGELFF,TGTGCCAGCAGATACGACCGGCTAGCGATTACCGGGGAGCTGTTTTTT
TRBJ2-3,NA,TRBV6-4,15,NA,CASSEGGTSTDTQYF,TGTGCCAGCAGTGAAGGCGGGACTAGCACAGATACGCAGTATTTT
TRBJ1-4,NA,TRBV18,16,TRBD1,CASSTGGEATNEKLFF,TGTGCCAGCTCAACAGGGGGCGAAGCAACTAATGAAAAACTGTTTTTT
TRBJ1-2,NA,TRBV7-8,16,TRBD1,CASSLARDSEIYGYTF,TGTGCCAGCAGCTTAGCCCGGGACAGCGAGATATATGGCTACACCTTC
TRBJ2-7,NA,TRBV6-1,16,NA,CASSASGDTGAYEQYF,TGTGCCAGCAGTGCCTCGGGGGATACTGGGGCCTACGAGCAGTACTTC
TRBJ1-1,NA,TRBV5-1,15,NA,CASSPRGGEGTEAFF,TGCGCCAGCAGCCCCAGGGGAGGGGAAGGAACTGAAGCTTTCTTT
TRBJ2-1,NA,TRBV28,15,NA,CAAVTGRNGHDEQFF,TGTGCCGCCGTGACGGGGAGGAACGGACACGATGAGCAGTTCTTC
TRBJ1-1,NA,TRBV11-2,15,NA,CASSRAGGMNTEAFF,TGTGCCAGCAGCCGGGCGGGCGGCATGAACACTGAAGCTTTCTTT
TRBJ1-1,few,TRBV5-1,13,NA,CASSFSMNTEAFF,TGCGCCAGCAGCTTCAGTATGAACACTGAAGCTTTCTTT
TRBJ2-5,once,TRBV19,14,TRBD2,CASSISGNGETQYF,TGTGCCAGTAGTATTAGCGGGAACGGAGAGACCCAGTACTTC
TRBJ2-1,NA,TRBV10-3,17,NA,CAISEPLRAGSYNEQFF,TGTGCCATCAGTGAGCCCCTACGGGCGGGCTCCTACAATGAGCAGTTCTTC
TRBJ1-1,NA,TRBV28,13,NA,CASPESGNTEAFF,TGTGCCAGCCCCGAGAGTGGGAACACTGAAGCTTTCTTT
TRBJ1-1,once,TRBV7-9,14,NA,CASRETEIFTEAFF,TGTGCCAGCAGAGAGACAGAAATTTTCACTGAAGCTTTCTTT
TRBJ2-7,NA,TRBV18,14,NA,CASSPPQGSYEQYF,TGTGCCAGCTCACCCCCGCAGGGCTCCTACGAGCAGTACTTC
TRBJ1-3,NA,TRBV28,13,NA,CASSGPPRNTIYF,TGTGCCAGCAGTGGCCCTCCTCGAAACACCATATATTTT
TRBJ2-1,NA,TRBV5-1,17,TRBD2,CASSPLGVAGVRNEQFF,TGCGCCAGCAGCCCCCTGGGGGTAGCGGGGGTGAGGAATGAGCAGTTCTTC
TRBJ1-6,NA,TRBV30,15,NA,CAWSLSGGGASPLHF,TGTGCCTGGAGTTTAAGTGGGGGGGGAGCGTCACCCCTCCACTTT
TRBJ1-3,NA,TRBV27,13,NA,CASSSFSGNTIYF,TGTGCCAGCAGTTCTTTCTCTGGAAACACCATATATTTT
TRBJ1-2,NA,TRBV28,13,NA,CASSLGQGYGYTF,TGTGCCAGCAGTTTAGGTCAGGGTTATGGCTACACCTTC
TRBJ1-4,NA,TRBV4-1,16,NA,CASSRSGTATNEKLFF,TGCGCCAGCAGCCGGTCAGGCACTGCAACTAATGAAAAACTGTTTTTT
TRBJ1-1,NA,TRBV11-2,17,NA,CASSLSRGGVKNTEAFF,TGTGCCAGCAGCTTATCAAGGGGCGGGGTCAAGAACACTGAAGCTTTCTTT
TRBJ2-1,NA,TRBV10-3,14,TRBD1,CAISPGQGRNEQFF,TGTGCCATCAGTCCGGGACAGGGAAGGAATGAGCAGTTCTTC
TRBJ2-7,NA,TRBV9,15,TRBD2,CASSVGASGSHEQYF,TGTGCCAGCAGCGTGGGTGCTAGCGGGAGCCACGAGCAGTACTTC
TRBJ1-1,NA,TRBV7-8,15,NA,CASSFARGMNTEAFF,TGTGCCAGCAGCTTCGCCCGGGGGATGAACACTGAAGCTTTCTTT
TRBJ2-3,NA,TRBV18,16,TRBD2,CASSPRSRRESDTQYF,TGTGCCAGCTCACCAAGGTCGAGGCGGGAGTCTGATACGCAGTATTTT
TRBJ2-5,NA,TRBV5-1,15,TRBD1,CASAILGTGEETQYF,TGCGCCAGCGCCATCCTCGGGACAGGGGAAGAGACCCAGTACTTC
TRBJ2-1,NA,TRBV30,14,TRBD2,CAWISGSHFNEQFF,TGTGCCTGGATTAGCGGGTCCCACTTCAATGAGCAGTTCTTC
TRBJ1-5,NA,TRBV5-6,14,NA,CASSYGGRDHPQHF,TGTGCCAGCAGCTACGGGGGACGCGATCATCCCCAGCATTTT
TRBJ1-2,NA,TRBV10-3,14,NA,CAITKTTANYGYTF,TGTGCCATCACCAAGACGACAGCTAACTATGGCTACACCTTC
TRBJ2-1,NA,TRBV14,12,NA,CASSQVNNEQFF,TGTGCCAGCAGCCAAGTAAACAATGAGCAGTTCTTC
TRBJ2-1,NA,TRBV30,11,NA,CACWQYNEQFF,TGTGCCTGTTGGCAGTACAATGAGCAGTTCTTC
TRBJ1-3,NA,TRBV9,15,TRBD1,CASSATGGSGNTIYF,TGTGCCAGCAGCGCCACAGGGGGCTCTGGAAACACCATATATTTT
TRBJ1-5,NA,TRBV18,13,NA,CASSPGPNQPQHF,TGTGCCAGCTCACCAGGGCCCAATCAGCCCCAGCATTTT
TRBJ1-1,NA,TRBV6-1,14,TRBD1,CASSRTGGITEAFF,TGTGCCAGCAGTAGGACAGGGGGCATCACTGAAGCTTTCTTT
TRBJ1-2,NA,TRBV6-1,14,TRBD1,CASSEARGPYGYTF,TGTGCCAGCAGTGAAGCAAGGGGGCCCTATGGCTACACCTTC
TRBJ2-3,NA,TRBV5-6,18,NA,CASSPFEGGRSSTDTQYF,TGTGCCAGCAGCCCGTTTGAGGGGGGGAGATCTAGCACAGATACGCAGTATTTT
TRBJ2-5,NA,TRBV14,13,NA,CASSQDRVLTQYF,TGTGCCAGCAGCCAAGATCGGGTATTGACCCAGTACTTC
TRBJ2-2,NA,TRBV5-4,16,NA,CASTHDRGGGTGELFF,TGTGCCAGCACTCACGACAGGGGAGGGGGGACCGGGGAGCTGTTTTTT
TRBJ2-2,NA,TRBV10-3,15,NA,CAISTDRRNTGELFF,TGTGCCATCAGTACTGACAGGCGGAACACCGGGGAGCTGTTTTTT
TRBJ1-5,NA,TRBV28,15,NA,CASSTPGIGNQPQHF,TGTGCCAGCAGTACCCCAGGGATCGGCAATCAGCCCCAGCATTTT